This T cell receptor (beta chain) came from a study of regulatory T cells in long-lasting Graves disease. Study overall: Graves' patients (newly diagnosed) had been on antithyroid drugs under 3 months.

Both iRepertoire HTBI primers and Arm-PCR of CDR3 regions were used to build the TCR beta libraries. A single record per CDR3 protein comes from TCRdb applying MiXCR to the multiplex PCR reads. The data show roughly 610,000 distinct CDR3 sequences, with 15% to 20% seen just once and around 12% held by the top ten. Regarding time point: newly diagnosed GD, antithyroid drugs for less than 3 months. PBMC RNA was the source of the TCR library. This CDR3 spans 14 amino acids. J was trimmed by 6 bases and V by 3 bases; bases with no gene match: 4. CDR1 is MNHEY and CDR2 is SMNVEV in the germline V gene (reference sequence). This clonotype was seen ten or more times. This sample was shared with a second study, whose subject was T cells in Graves' hyperthyroidism and ophthalmopathy. That study adds: Lactation, pregnancy, other autoimmune disease or uncontrolled infection led to exclusion of patients. Primed by the HTBI set, a first-round RT-PCR was run on the TCR CDR3. It was a median about 6.5 months before onset that the model predicted ophthalmopathy.

The V gene is TRBV27, the J gene TRBJ1-5; the match to TRBD1 covers 8 bases. The sequence came from a man in his late teens or twenties with Graves disease. This material consisted of peripheral blood mononuclear cells (PBMCs), taken at new diagnosis, from a patient treated with antithyroid drugs. This chain's CDR3 is CASSFQGAGQPQHF. CDR3 coding DNA: TGTGCCAGCAGTTTCCAGGGGGCAGGTCAGCCCCAGCATTTT.